The next 30 T cell receptor beta chains were all read from a single sample in a study of shared clonotypes between healthy human individuals. Naive CD8 isolation took CD45RO-negative cells positively selected for CCR7 and excluded terminally differentiated effector memory CD45RA+ cells. Sequencing used immunoSEQ multiplex PCR; TCRdb keeps in-frame clones, though not all of them. The sample contains some 1,900,000 clones, about 95% of which appear only once. The sequencing input was naive CD8+ T cells sorted from blood. These receptors came from a man younger than 30 in good health.

Note on this clone: This sample includes further DNA sequences coding for the same CDR3. V and J are TRBV19 and TRBJ1-6; 7 positions match TRBD1. The CDR3 is made up of 13 amino acids. Germline CDR1 and CDR2: LNHDA and SQIVND (reference sequence). Trimming removed 6 bases from V and 10 bases from J; junction bases left unmatched: 6. The CDR3 DNA follows: TGTGCCAGTAGCCTCGACAGGGAATCACCCCTCCACTTT. Residues: CASSLDRESPLHF.

This chain connects TRBV30 to TRBJ2-1; 8 nucleotides agree with TRBD1. V gave up 1 base and J gave up 10 bases; unmatched junction bases: 9. CDR1 is GTSNPN and CDR2 is SVGIG in the germline V gene (reference sequence). CDR3 length: 14 residues. Here the CDR3 DNA reads TGTGCCTGGAGTGCCCGGACAGGGTTCCACGAGCAGTTCTTC. This sequence encodes CAWSARTGFHEQFF.

The V gene is TRBV6-1, the J gene TRBJ2-1; 9 bases line up with TRBD2. CDR3 length equals 16 residues. The V segment lost 0 bases and the J segment 4 bases; nucleotides outside the gene matches: 4. Germline V lookup: CDR1 MNHNS, CDR2 SASEGT. The CDR3 protein is CASSEAGGGGYNEQFF. Written as DNA, the CDR3 is TGTGCCAGCAGTGAAGCAGGCGGGGGGGGATACAATGAGCAGTTCTTC.

V gene TRBV10-3 combines with J gene TRBJ2-2, with 7 bases matching TRBD1. V was clipped by 11 bases and J by 3 bases; unmatched bases: 12. Per germline, CDR1 ENHRY and CDR2 SYGVKD. CDR3 length equals 15 residues. The CDR3: CAVTNWQGDTGELFF. The DNA for the CDR3 is TGTGCCGTAACGAATTGGCAGGGGGACACCGGGGAGCTGTTTTTT.

The chain is built from TRBV9 and TRBJ1-3; tentative D call: TRBD1 (6 bases). The V gene lost 2 bases and the J gene lost 3 bases, with 12 bases spanning the gap. CDR3 length: 15 residues. CDR1 and CDR2 (germline): SGDLS, YYNGEE. CDR3 sequence reads: CASSVDQGYGNTIYF. The CDR3 bases are TGTGCCAGCAGCGTCGACCAGGGGTATGGAAACACCATATATTTT.

The chain couples TRBV13 to TRBJ2-7, with 10 bases matching TRBD2. J gave up 3 bases and V 5 bases, and 10 bases lay outside the gene matches. The CDR3 length is 16 residues. Germline V gives CDR1 PRHDT, CDR2 FYEKMQ (reference sequence). The CDR3 reads CASSESASGSNYEQYF. CDR3 bases: TGTGCCAGCAGCGAGTCGGCTAGCGGGAGTAACTACGAGCAGTACTTC.

V and J are TRBV18 and TRBJ2-3, with TRBD1 matching over 9 bases. CDR3 size: 14 residues. The V segment lost 4 bases and the J segment 4 bases; nucleotides outside the gene matches: 3. Germline loops: CDR1 KGHSH, CDR2 LQKENI. This CDR3 reads CASSLGQGSDTQYF. The CDR3 nucleotides are TGTGCCAGCTCACTCGGACAGGGGTCAGATACGCAGTATTTT.

V gene TRBV4-1 combines with J gene TRBJ2-1; D could derive from TRBD1 or TRBD2 (6 bases each). This CDR3 has 15 amino acids. The V end was cut by 1 base, the J end by 9 bases, with 16 bases between. The germline V gene encodes CDR1 MGHRA and CDR2 YSYEKL. The CDR3 bases are TGCGCCAGCAGCCAAGTCGGAGGGGGAAGGGCTGAGCAGTTCTTC. Translated: CASSQVGGGRAEQFF.

The chain couples TRBV6-1 to TRBJ2-1, with 13 bases fitting TRBD2. CDR1 and CDR2 from the germline V gene are MNHNS and SASEGT. This CDR3 has 15 amino acids. V lost 6 bases, J lost 8 bases, and 7 bases stayed unmatched. CDR3 sequence: CASSPRTSGGDEQFF. The CDR3 region has the DNA TGTGCCAGCAGCCCTAGGACTAGCGGGGGTGATGAGCAGTTCTTC.

DNA of the CDR3: TGTGCCAGCAGCTGGGGCCTGGCCCAATACTCCTACAATGAGCAGTTCTTC. It translates to CASSWGLAQYSYNEQFF. V is TRBV7-9 and J is TRBJ2-1; TRBD1 is a possible D gene (5 bases). CDR1 and CDR2 from the germline V gene are SEHNR and FQNEAQ (reference sequence). This CDR3 spans 17 amino acids. Trimming removed 4 bases from V and 0 bases from J, with 16 bases in between.

This clone was detected once. The chain is built from TRBV19 and TRBJ2-1; D not certain. Trimming removed 4 bases from V and 0 bases from J, with 31 bases in between. Germline CDR1 reads LNHDA; CDR2 reads SQIVND (reference sequence). The CDR3 has 22 amino acids. The CDR3 spells CASSTSVAVSSFKFGSYNEQFF. CDR3 coding DNA: TGTGCCAGTAGTACCTCCGTGGCAGTATCTTCCTTCAAGTTCGGCTCCTACAATGAGCAGTTCTTC.

The chain couples TRBV7-9 to TRBJ2-4, with D perhaps matching TRBD1 (6 bases). V was clipped by 5 bases and J by 5 bases, with 16 bases between them. CDR1 and CDR2 from the germline V gene are SEHNR and FQNEAQ (reference sequence). The CDR3 is 15 residues long. The CDR3: CASSPLIRTENIQYF. The CDR3 DNA follows: TGTGCCAGCAGCCCGCTGATTCGGACAGAAAACATTCAGTACTTC.

CDR3 region: CASRVTGEDNQPQHF. CDR3 DNA sequence: TGTGCCAGCAGGGTGACAGGGGAAGACAATCAGCCCCAGCATTTT. V gene TRBV6-5 combines with J gene TRBJ1-5, with 8 bases lining up with TRBD1. The germline V gene encodes CDR1 MNHEY and CDR2 SVGAGI. Trimming cost V 6 bases and J 3 bases; bases outside gene matches: 7. This CDR3 region has 15 residues.

This sequence joins TRBV27 and TRBJ1-2; D not certain. This CDR3 has 16 amino acids. V was clipped by 3 bases and J by 4 bases, with 18 bases between them. The V gene's germline CDR1 is MNHEY and CDR2 SMNVEV (reference sequence). The CDR3 is CASSFSSPGYIYGYTF. In DNA, the CDR3 is TGTGCCAGCAGTTTCTCCTCCCCGGGCTATATCTATGGCTACACCTTC.

The chain joins TRBV5-1 to TRBJ1-2; no firm D call. The CDR3 covers 14 residues. V lost 0 bases and J 0 bases, leaving 6 bases between the germline ends. Per the germline V gene, CDR1 is SGHRS and CDR2 is YFSETQ. As DNA, the CDR3 is TGCGCCAGCAGCTTGGATGCAGCTAACTATGGCTACACCTTC. Translated, it gives CASSLDAANYGYTF.

The V and J genes are TRBV13 and TRBJ2-3, with D possibly called TRBD1 or TRBD2 (6 bases each). This CDR3 spans 13 amino acids. Germline V CDR1 and CDR2: PRHDT, FYEKMQ (reference sequence). V lost 1 base to trimming and J lost 5 bases, with 7 bases between them. Written as DNA, the CDR3 is TGTGCCAGCAGCTTAGAGGGGGGAGATACGCAGTATTTT. Residues: CASSLEGGDTQYF.

The V and J genes are TRBV11-2 and TRBJ1-5; D not resolved. Trimming stripped 1 base from V and 8 bases from J, with 12 bases between. There are 14 residues in the CDR3. Germline lookup yields CDR1 SGHAT and CDR2 FQNNGV. CDR3 region: CASSLGHSVEPQHF. Here the CDR3 DNA reads TGTGCCAGCAGCTTAGGTCATAGCGTCGAGCCCCAGCATTTT.

The J gene is TRBJ1-1, the V gene TRBV5-1; 7 bases map to TRBD1. Germline assignment: CDR1 SGHRS and CDR2 YFSETQ. This CDR3 is 13 amino acids long. After removal of 4 bases from V and 6 bases from J, the junction contained 6 bases not matched to a gene. The DNA for the CDR3 is TGCGCCAGCAGCCTTAGGGACAGCCCTGAAGCTTTCTTT. It yields the protein CASSLRDSPEAFF.

The chain has TRBV10-3 and TRBJ2-1; TRBD2 agrees at 8 bases. CDR1 is ENHRY, CDR2 SYGVKD, per germline. CDR3 length: 18 amino acids. V lost 0 bases to trimming and J lost 0 bases; unmatched junction nucleotides: 7. CDR3 residues: CAISESPLAASSYNEQFF. The DNA of the CDR3 is TGTGCCATCAGTGAGTCTCCACTAGCGGCCAGCTCCTACAATGAGCAGTTCTTC.

This sequence joins TRBV5-5 and TRBJ1-1, with D maybe TRBD1 (5 bases). CDR1 is SGHKS, CDR2 YYEKEE, per germline (reference sequence). V lost 2 bases, J lost 0 bases, and 14 bases lay in between. The CDR3 runs to 16 residues. This CDR3 reads CASSLAPGTVNTEAFF. CDR3 in DNA: TGTGCCAGCAGCTTAGCCCCCGGGACCGTGAACACTGAAGCTTTCTTT.

This chain connects TRBV11-1 to TRBJ2-1; D possibly uses TRBD1 or TRBD2 (6 bases each). There are 12 residues in the CDR3. The V gene's germline CDR1 is SGHAT and CDR2 FQDESV (reference sequence). V was trimmed by 5 bases and J by 15 bases, leaving 17 bases between them. The CDR3 DNA reads as TGTGCCAGCAGCATACGCGGGGACAAGCCGTTCTTC. Translating it yields CASSIRGDKPFF.

The genes are TRBV27 and TRBJ2-2; D unclear. The V and J ends lost 0 bases and 6 bases respectively, with 8 bases between them. The CDR3 has 14 amino acids. CDR1 and CDR2 (germline): MNHEY, SMNVEV (reference sequence). The CDR3 region is CASSLSVRAGELFF. CDR3 in DNA: TGTGCCAGCAGTTTATCGGTTAGGGCCGGGGAGCTGTTTTTT.

V gene TRBV19 combines with J gene TRBJ1-5, with no clear D. The CDR3 extends over 13 amino acids. Germline CDR1 and CDR2: LNHDA and SQIVND (reference sequence). Deletions cut 4 bases from V and 6 bases from J, with 10 bases between. The CDR3 DNA follows: TGTGCCAGTAGTACCGACCCCGGTCAGCCCCAGCATTTT. Its protein is CASSTDPGQPQHF.

This clone was picked up a small number of times. V is TRBV4-2 and J is TRBJ1-2; D ambiguous. The CDR3 sequence is 14 residues long. The germline V and J ends were trimmed by 0 bases and 7 bases, with 12 bases remaining between them. The germline CDR1 and CDR2 sequences are LGHNA and YNFKEQ. DNA for the CDR3: TGTGCCAGCAGCCAAGATGGGATGCCTGCTGGCTACACCTTC. Its translation: CASSQDGMPAGYTF.

CDR3 DNA sequence: TGCGCCAGCAGCCCCATGGGCGGCACAGATACGCAGTATTTT. Protein: CASSPMGGTDTQYF. V usage is TRBV4-3 and J usage is TRBJ2-3; D remains ambiguous. This CDR3 is 14 amino acids long. Trimming took 4 bases from V and 1 from J, leaving 9 bases between them. Germline V gene lookup returns CDR1 LGHNA and CDR2 YSLEER.

The rearrangement links TRBV7-6 to TRBJ2-7, with TRBD2 identical over 7 bases. The CDR3 length is 14 residues. Trimming removed 5 bases from V and 3 bases from J; junction bases left unmatched: 7. From germline, CDR1 is SGHVS and CDR2 FNYEAQ. CDR3 residues: CASSPRAGLYEQYF. The CDR3 DNA sequence: TGTGCCAGCAGCCCCCGAGCGGGGCTCTACGAGCAGTACTTC.

This sequence joins TRBV2 and TRBJ2-3; the match to TRBD2 covers 10 bases. V lost 6 bases to trimming and J lost 0 bases; unmatched junction nucleotides: 15. The CDR3 contains 19 residues. Germline assignment: CDR1 SNHLY and CDR2 FYNNEI. The CDR3 DNA follows: TGTGCCAGCAGCTTCCCGGGTAGCGGGGGGTACTCTAGCACAGATACGCAGTATTTT. It specifies CASSFPGSGGYSSTDTQYF.

The genes are TRBV11-1 and TRBJ1-3; no clear D. This CDR3 has 17 amino acids. Trimming took 4 bases from V and 0 from J, leaving 16 bases between them. Germline-derived CDR1 and CDR2 are SGHAT and FQDESV (reference sequence). CDR3: CASSWSTMGSSGNTIYF. CDR3 nucleotides: TGTGCCAGCAGCTGGAGTACTATGGGGAGCTCTGGAAACACCATATATTTT.

The chain recombines TRBV6-5 with TRBJ1-2; D perhaps matches TRBD1 (6 bases). V was trimmed by 6 bases and J by 4 bases, leaving 9 bases between them. Germline CDR1 reads MNHEY; CDR2 reads SVGAGI. CDR3 length: 12 residues. The DNA for the CDR3 is TGTGCCAGCAGAATGACAGGCTATGGCTACACCTTC. Translating it yields CASRMTGYGYTF.

The rearrangement links TRBV27 to TRBJ1-2; the match to TRBD1 covers 7 bases. V lost 6 bases to trimming and J lost 3 bases; unmatched junction nucleotides: 7. CDR3 length equals 14 residues. Germline values: CDR1 MNHEY, CDR2 SMNVEV (reference sequence). The CDR3 DNA follows: TGTGCCAGCAGCAACCAGGGGGTCCACTATGGCTACACCTTC. Translating gives CASSNQGVHYGYTF.